This entry lists 12 T cell receptor beta chains sequenced from one sample in a study of T cell responses to AZD1222 COVID-19 vaccine. Method: immunoSEQ multiplex PCR; TCRdb's copy keeps in-frame clones and lacks some. The sample holds some 130,000 clones; around 90% are singletons and the top ten take 1.9%. The sequences come from peripheral blood, collected on day 0 of AZD1222 vaccination. All receptors derive from an adult in good health.

In nucleotides, the CDR3 is TGTGCCACCAGCAGAGGGTCGCAGCCCCAGCATTTT. This gives the protein CATSRGSQPQHF. The rearrangement joins TRBV15 to TRBJ1-5; no reliable D call. Trimming pared 1 base from V and 7 bases from J, leaving 5 bases between. The CDR3 is 12 amino acids. CDR1 and CDR2 (germline): LNHNV, YYDKDF (reference sequence).

The chain has TRBV20-1 and TRBJ1-5; D is ambiguous. Trimming cost V 5 bases and J 5 bases, with 7 bases left between them. This CDR3 has 11 residues. The germline CDR1 and CDR2 sequences are DFQATT and SNEGSKA (reference sequence). The CDR3 coding sequence is TGCAGTGCTGTCTTGGATCAGCCCCAGCATTTT. It specifies CSAVLDQPQHF.

This chain connects TRBV7-3 to TRBJ2-2, with D perhaps given as TRBD1 or TRBD2 (6 bases each). The CDR3 extends over 16 amino acids. Trimming left V 6 bases short and J 2 bases short, with 16 bases between. Germline CDR1 SGHTA, CDR2 FQGTGA. CDR3 DNA sequence: TGTGCCAGCAGTCTAGGGGGGACAAGAAACACCGGGGAGCTGTTTTTT. This codes for CASSLGGTRNTGELFF.

The gene calls are TRBV6-1 and TRBJ1-4; D is undetermined. Trimming pared 11 bases from V and 7 bases from J, leaving 17 bases between. The germline gives CDR1 MNHNS, CDR2 SASEGT. The CDR3 spans 13 residues. DNA of the CDR3: TGTGCCGGCCAAAGTAGGGTGGTTGAAAAACTGTTTTTT. Protein product: CAGQSRVVEKLFF.

The V and J genes are TRBV18 and TRBJ1-1; the D is unclear. Germline CDR1 is KGHSH and CDR2 is LQKENI. The CDR3 contains 14 residues. The germline V and J ends were trimmed by 6 bases and 6 bases, with 17 bases remaining between them. The chain's CDR3 is CASSPKGGYSEAFF. Written as DNA, the CDR3 is TGTGCCAGCTCTCCAAAGGGAGGTTATTCTGAAGCTTTCTTT.

The chain joins TRBV11-3 to TRBJ1-3; 8 bases agree with TRBD1. With 10 bases clipped from V and 2 bases from J, the junction kept 10 bases outside the gene matches. The CDR3 runs to 15 residues. CDR1 and CDR2 (germline): SGHNT, YENEEA. CDR3 in DNA: TGTGCCACCCCGGGCAGGGGGCAAGCTGGAAACACCATATATTTT. This gives the protein CATPGRGQAGNTIYF.

V gene TRBV2 combines with J gene TRBJ1-5; tentative D call: TRBD1 (5 bases). Germline assignment: CDR1 SNHLY and CDR2 FYNNEI. V shed 3 bases and J shed 6 bases, with 15 bases lying between them. CDR3 size: 15 residues. CDR3 sequence (DNA): TGTGCCAGCAGTGATATGGGGCGGACGATTCAGCCCCAGCATTTT. Translation gives CASSDMGRTIQPQHF. Full variable domain (missing parts from reference TRBV2 and TRBJ1-5): EPEVTQTPSHQVTQMGQEVILRCVPISNHLYFYWYRQILGQKVEFLVSFYNNEISEKSEIFDDQFSVERPDGSNFTLKIRSTKLEDSAMYFCASSDMGRTIQPQHFGDGTRLSIL.

The chain uses TRBV19 and TRBJ1-3, with 9 bases matching TRBD1. This CDR3 comprises 15 residues. Germline loops: CDR1 LNHDA, CDR2 SQIVND (reference sequence). Trimming removed 9 bases from V and 0 bases from J; junction bases left unmatched: 6. CDR3 residues: CASEGQGYSGNTIYF. For the CDR3, the DNA is TGTGCCAGCGAAGGACAGGGGTACTCTGGAAACACCATATATTTT.

The V call is TRBV18, the J call TRBJ2-7; D ambiguous. The CDR3 length is 11 residues. Looked up from germline, CDR1 is KGHSH and CDR2 is LQKENI. Trimming took 8 bases from V and 0 from J, leaving 5 bases between them. The CDR3 nucleotides are TGTGCCAGCGCAAGCTCCTACGAGCAGTACTTC. Its translation is CASASSYEQYF.

The V call is TRBV19, the J call TRBJ2-5; D might be TRBD1 (6 bases). The CDR3 has 17 residues. The germline V gene has CDR1 LNHDA and CDR2 SQIVND (reference sequence). Trimming stripped 4 bases from V and 4 bases from J, with 22 bases between. The CDR3 DNA is TGTGCCAGTAGTACTCCCTGGGGGCGGAGTGGGGGAGAGACCCAGTACTTC. Its translation is CASSTPWGRSGGETQYF.

V is TRBV24-1 and J is TRBJ2-7; 7 nucleotides match TRBD2. Looked up from germline, CDR1 is KGHDR and CDR2 is SFDVKD. Trimming at V came to 1 base and at J to 2 bases, leaving 7 bases not matched to a gene. This CDR3 has 16 amino acids. CDR3 coding DNA: TGTGCCACCAGTGATTTTGCGGCTAGCGGAGCCTACGAGCAGTACTTC. It yields the protein CATSDFAASGAYEQYF.

This clone was detected only once. J is TRBJ2-7 and V is TRBV27; 10 bases agree with TRBD1. CDR3 length equals 16 residues. Germline CDR1 is MNHEY and CDR2 is SMNVEV (reference sequence). V was clipped by 3 bases and J by 0 bases; unmatched bases: 5. The CDR3 protein is CASSFGTGENSYEQYF. The CDR3 DNA is TGTGCCAGCAGTTTTGGGACAGGGGAGAACTCCTACGAGCAGTACTTC.